A single sample gave rise to the 5 T cell receptor beta chains below, sequenced in a study of spatial heterogeneity in lung cancer. Time point meaning: blood at routine non-recurrence follow-up after resection. TCRdb redid the calling of the 5' RACE reads with MiXCR, one entry per CDR3 protein. The sample comprises about 10,000 distinct CDR3 sequences, 20% to 25% of which are singletons, and about 45% rests with the top ten. The sequencing used PBMCs, collected at follow-up. The receptors stem from a male donor with early-stage non-small cell lung cancer.

In this sample, this clonotype turned up many times. CDR3 bases: TGTGCCAGCAAGAGGGGGGGGAACACTGAAGCTTTCTTT. Its translation: CASKRGGNTEAFF. The chain employs TRBV7-2 and TRBJ1-1; D may be TRBD1 (6 bases). This CDR3 has 13 amino acids. Trimming shortened V by 7 bases and J by 1 base, and 10 bases separated the two germline ends. Germline V gene sequence: CDR1 SGHTA, CDR2 FQGNSA.

The V gene is TRBV20-1, the J gene TRBJ2-3; tentatively, D is TRBD2 (5 bases). The CDR3 covers 14 residues. Germline CDR1 is DFQATT and CDR2 is SNEGSKA (reference sequence). Trimming cost V 3 bases and J 6 bases, with 16 bases left between them. CDR3 sequence (DNA): TGCAGTGCTAGCAACTCCCCCAGGAGGGATACGCAGTATTTT. Protein sequence: CSASNSPRRDTQYF.

As to this clonotype: Since a much larger clone is just one base distant, this may be a read error. This likely comes from a read error, as the CDR3 has no conserved phenylalanine or tryptophan at its end. The chain is built from TRBV20-1 and TRBJ2-1, with TRBD2 identical over 14 bases. J was trimmed by 3 bases and V by 5 bases; bases with no gene match: 3. CDR3 size: 15 residues. Germline CDR1 and CDR2: DFQATT and SNEGSKA (reference sequence). CDR3 sequence (DNA): TGCAGTGCTCCCGGGACTAGCGGGGGCTACAATGAGCAGTTCTAC. Amino acid sequence: CSAPGTSGGYNEQFY.

This clonotype has a handful of counts. The rearrangement uses TRBV12-3 or TRBV12-4 and TRBJ2-2; TRBD1 matches at 7 bases. The CDR3 runs to 15 residues. Germline trimming cut 6 bases from V and 5 bases from J; bases unmatched to any gene: 9. The CDR3 nucleotides are TGTGCCAGCAGCGGACAGGCACGTTGGACCGGGGAGCTGTTTTTT. Protein product: CASSGQARWTGELFF.

This clonotype was seen at least ten times. The chain links TRBV10-3 to TRBJ2-3; 7 bases match TRBD2. The germline gives CDR1 ENHRY, CDR2 SYGVKD. V lost 4 bases to trimming and J lost 0 bases; unmatched junction nucleotides: 4. The CDR3 loop spans 15 amino acids. The CDR3 coding sequence is TGTGCCATCAGTGGTAAAGCGGGAAGCACAGATACGCAGTATTTT. Amino acids: CAISGKAGSTDTQYF.